The clone carrying this T cell receptor beta chain was picked up many times. This specimen belongs to a study of CD8 T cells in ankylosing spondylitis. TCRdb reanalysed the 5' RACE reads using MiXCR and keeps one entry per CDR3 protein. The sample holds around 150,000 distinct CDR3 sequences, approximately 7.4% seen once. CDR1 and CDR2 (germline): SGHVS, FQNEAQ. J was trimmed by 4 bases and V by 5 bases; bases with no gene match: 10. The CDR3 runs 16 residues. The sample was blood, either unsorted or a sorted T cell fraction (not recorded which). The receptor was isolated from a female donor with ankylosing spondylitis or in good health (not recorded which). The chain uses TRBV7-8 and TRBJ2-1; 8 nucleotides align to TRBD2. In DNA, the CDR3 is TGTGCCAGCAGCCAGGGGCCAGCGGGGGTTTACAATGAGCAGTTCTTC. It specifies CASSQGPAGVYNEQFF.